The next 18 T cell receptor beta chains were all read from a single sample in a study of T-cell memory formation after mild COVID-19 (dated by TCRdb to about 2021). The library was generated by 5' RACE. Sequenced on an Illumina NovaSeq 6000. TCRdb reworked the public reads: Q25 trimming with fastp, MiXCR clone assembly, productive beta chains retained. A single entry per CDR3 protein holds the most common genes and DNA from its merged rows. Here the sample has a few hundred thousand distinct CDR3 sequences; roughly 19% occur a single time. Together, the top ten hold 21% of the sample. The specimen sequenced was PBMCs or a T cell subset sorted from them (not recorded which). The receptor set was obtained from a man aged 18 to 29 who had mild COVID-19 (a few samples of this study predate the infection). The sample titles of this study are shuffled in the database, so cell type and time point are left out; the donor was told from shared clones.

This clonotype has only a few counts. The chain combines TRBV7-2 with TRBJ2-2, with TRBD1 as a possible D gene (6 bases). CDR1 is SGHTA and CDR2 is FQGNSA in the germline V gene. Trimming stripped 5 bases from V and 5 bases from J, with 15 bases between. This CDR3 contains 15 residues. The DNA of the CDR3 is TGTGCCAGCAGCACTATGACAGGAGGTACCGGGGAGCTGTTTTTT. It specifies CASSTMTGGTGELFF.

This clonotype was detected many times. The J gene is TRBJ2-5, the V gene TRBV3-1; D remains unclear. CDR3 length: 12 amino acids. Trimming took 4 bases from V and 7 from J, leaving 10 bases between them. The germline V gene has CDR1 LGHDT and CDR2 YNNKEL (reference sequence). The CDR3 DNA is TGTGCCAGCAGCCCTACAGAAAGGACCCAGTACTTC. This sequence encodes CASSPTERTQYF.

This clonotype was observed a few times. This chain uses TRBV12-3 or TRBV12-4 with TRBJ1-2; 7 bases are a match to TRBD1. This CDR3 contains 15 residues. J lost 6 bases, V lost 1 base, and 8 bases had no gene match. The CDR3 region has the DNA TGTGCCAGCAGTTTAGTGGCAGGGGGGTTCGATGGCTACACCTTC. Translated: CASSLVAGGFDGYTF.

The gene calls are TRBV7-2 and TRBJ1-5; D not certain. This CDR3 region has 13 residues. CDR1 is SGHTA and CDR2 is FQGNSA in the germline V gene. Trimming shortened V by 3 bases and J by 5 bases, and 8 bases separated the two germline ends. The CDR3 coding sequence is TGTGCCAGCAGCTTCTGGGCCGATCAGCCCCAGCATTTT. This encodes CASSFWADQPQHF.

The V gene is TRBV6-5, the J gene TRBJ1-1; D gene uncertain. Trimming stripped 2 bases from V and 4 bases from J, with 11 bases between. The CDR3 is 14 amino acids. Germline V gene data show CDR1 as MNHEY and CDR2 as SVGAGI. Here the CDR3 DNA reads TGTGCCAGCAGTTACCAGTGGGCGACCACTGAAGCTTTCTTT. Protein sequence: CASSYQWATTEAFF.

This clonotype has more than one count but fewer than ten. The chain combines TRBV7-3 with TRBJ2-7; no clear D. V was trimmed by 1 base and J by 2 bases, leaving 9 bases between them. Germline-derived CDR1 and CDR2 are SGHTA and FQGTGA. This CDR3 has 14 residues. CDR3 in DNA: TGTGCCAGCAGCTTAAACCCAGGTCCCTACGAGCAGTACTTC. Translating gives CASSLNPGPYEQYF.

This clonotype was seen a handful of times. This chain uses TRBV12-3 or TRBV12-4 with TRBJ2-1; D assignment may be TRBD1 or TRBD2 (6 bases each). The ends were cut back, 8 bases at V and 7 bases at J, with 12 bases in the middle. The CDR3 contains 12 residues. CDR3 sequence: CASGRGDNEQFF. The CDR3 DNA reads TGTGCCAGCGGAAGGGGGGATAATGAGCAGTTCTTC.

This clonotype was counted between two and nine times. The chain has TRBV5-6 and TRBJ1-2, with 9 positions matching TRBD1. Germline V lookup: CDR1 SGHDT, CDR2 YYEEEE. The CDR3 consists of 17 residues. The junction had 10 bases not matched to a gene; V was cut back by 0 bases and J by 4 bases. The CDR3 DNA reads TGTGCCAGCAGCTTGGTATCCGATGGACAGGGGCTCTATGGCTACACCTTC. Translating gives CASSLVSDGQGLYGYTF.

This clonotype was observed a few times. The chain's CDR3 is CASSPRRGHEKLFF. The CDR3, as DNA: TGTGCCAGCTCACCGCGGAGGGGGCATGAAAAACTGTTTTTT. The V call is TRBV18, the J call TRBJ1-4; 7 bases line up with TRBD1. CDR3 size: 14 residues. CDR1 and CDR2 from the germline V gene are KGHSH and LQKENI. The junction had 4 bases not matched to a gene; V was cut back by 3 bases and J by 6 bases.

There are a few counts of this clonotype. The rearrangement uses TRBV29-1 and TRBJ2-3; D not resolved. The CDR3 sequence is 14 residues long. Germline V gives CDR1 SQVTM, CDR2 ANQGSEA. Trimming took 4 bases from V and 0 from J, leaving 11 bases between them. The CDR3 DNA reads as TGCAGCGTTGGATCTAGATCTAGCACAGATACGCAGTATTTT. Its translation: CSVGSRSSTDTQYF.

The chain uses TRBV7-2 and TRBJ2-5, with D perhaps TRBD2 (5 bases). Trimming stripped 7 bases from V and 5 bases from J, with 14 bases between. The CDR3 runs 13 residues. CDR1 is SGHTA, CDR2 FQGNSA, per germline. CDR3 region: CASIPGGWETQYF. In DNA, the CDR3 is TGTGCCAGCATCCCAGGCGGGTGGGAGACCCAGTACTTC.

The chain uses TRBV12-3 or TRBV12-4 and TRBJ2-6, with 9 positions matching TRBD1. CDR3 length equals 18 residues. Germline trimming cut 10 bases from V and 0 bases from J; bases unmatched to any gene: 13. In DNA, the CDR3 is TGTGCCACCCCGGACCCGGGACAGGGTGACTCTGGGGCCAACGTCCTGACTTTC. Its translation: CATPDPGQGDSGANVLTF.

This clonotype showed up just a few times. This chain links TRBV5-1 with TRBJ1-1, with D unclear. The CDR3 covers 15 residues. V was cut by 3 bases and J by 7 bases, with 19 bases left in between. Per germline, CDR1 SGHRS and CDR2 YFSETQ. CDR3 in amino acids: CASSSQVSGISEAFF. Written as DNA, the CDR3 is TGCGCCAGCAGCTCCCAAGTATCCGGGATCAGTGAAGCTTTCTTT.

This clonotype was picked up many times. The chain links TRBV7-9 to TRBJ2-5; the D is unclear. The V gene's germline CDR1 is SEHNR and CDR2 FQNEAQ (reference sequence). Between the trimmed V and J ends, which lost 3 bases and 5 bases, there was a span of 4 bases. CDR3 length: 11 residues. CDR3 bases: TGTGCCAGCAGCTTTTCGGAGACCCAGTACTTC. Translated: CASSFSETQYF.

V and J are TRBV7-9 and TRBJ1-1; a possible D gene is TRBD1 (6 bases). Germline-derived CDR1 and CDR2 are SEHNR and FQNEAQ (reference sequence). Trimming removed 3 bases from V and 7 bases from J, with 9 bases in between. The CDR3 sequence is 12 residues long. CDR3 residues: CASSLRTDEAFF. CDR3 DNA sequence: TGTGCCAGCAGCTTGAGGACAGATGAAGCTTTCTTT. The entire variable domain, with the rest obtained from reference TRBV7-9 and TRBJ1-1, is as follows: DTGVSQNPRHKITKRGQNVTFRCDPISEHNRLYWYRQTLGQGPEFLTYFQNEAQLEKSRLLSDRFSAERPKGSFSTLEIQRTEQGDSAMYLCASSLRTDEAFFGQGTRLTVV.

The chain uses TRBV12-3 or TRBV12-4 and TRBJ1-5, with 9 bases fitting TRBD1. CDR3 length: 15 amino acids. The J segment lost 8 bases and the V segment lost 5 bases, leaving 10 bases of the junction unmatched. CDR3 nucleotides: TGTGCCAGCAGTCCGGGACAGGGATTATGGGAGCCCCAGCATTTT. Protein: CASSPGQGLWEPQHF.

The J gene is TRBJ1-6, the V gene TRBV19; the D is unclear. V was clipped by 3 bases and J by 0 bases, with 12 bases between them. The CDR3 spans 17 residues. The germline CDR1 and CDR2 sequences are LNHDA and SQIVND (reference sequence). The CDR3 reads CASSIRILSSYNSPLHF. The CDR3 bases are TGTGCCAGTAGTATTCGGATTCTGAGCTCCTATAATTCACCCCTCCACTTT.

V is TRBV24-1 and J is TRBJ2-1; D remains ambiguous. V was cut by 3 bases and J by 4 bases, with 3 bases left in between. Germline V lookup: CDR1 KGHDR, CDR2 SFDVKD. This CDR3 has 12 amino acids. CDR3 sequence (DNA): TGTGCCACCAGTGATCCATACAATGAGCAGTTCTTC. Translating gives CATSDPYNEQFF.